There are a few counts of the clone carrying this TCR beta chain. Its antigen is not known. The CDR3 runs 18 residues. After removal of 0 bases from V and 6 bases from J, the junction contained 8 bases not matched to a gene. The data belong to a study of T-cell reconstitution after alpha-beta-depleted transplantation in children. General study points: Hyperexpanded clones declined; after one year, newly produced T cells mostly supplied diversity. Surviving recipient T cells and thymic progenitors underlay high day-60 TCRbeta diversity in some patients.

The TCRbeta library was prepared with unique molecular identifiers. Each CDR3 protein gets one entry after TCRdb re-called the PCR reads with MiXCR. The sample includes 500,000 to 750,000 distinct CDR3 sequences, 13% of them seen just once. The source material was PBMCs, mostly from graft donor cells, sampled 360 days after TCRalphabeta/CD19-depleted stem cell transplant. This TCR was recovered from a male patient between 10 and 17 years old who had a stem cell transplant for acute myeloid leukemia, so the T cells may come from the graft donor. V is TRBV12-3 or TRBV12-4 and J is TRBJ2-1; 13 bases are a match to TRBD2. This CDR3 is CASSLARAGLAGFNEQFF. The CDR3 coding sequence is TGTGCCAGCAGTTTAGCGCGGGCGGGACTAGCGGGATTCAATGAGCAGTTCTTC.